This paragraph reports one T cell receptor beta chain. The antigen remains unidentified. Profiled with immunoSEQ multiplex PCR; TCRdb holds only in-frame clones, not every one. The repertoire has about 130,000 clones, approximately 93% of them found once; the top ten carry about 3.1%. V lost 4 bases and J 8 bases, leaving 12 bases between the germline ends. Looked up from germline, CDR1 is SGDLS and CDR2 is YYNGEE. The CDR3 covers 12 residues. The source of the sample is a study of T cell responses to AZD1222 COVID-19 vaccine. Findings and caveats of the study: Once two AZD1222 doses were given, Spike-specific TCR breadth and depth went up.

This clonotype was sampled from an adult in good health. The specimen was peripheral blood, collected on day 0 of AZD1222 vaccination. The rearrangement joins TRBV9 to TRBJ1-2; D is ambiguous. As DNA, the CDR3 is TGTGCCAGCAGCACCCGGGCCCGGGGCTACACCTTC. It is translated as CASSTRARGYTF.